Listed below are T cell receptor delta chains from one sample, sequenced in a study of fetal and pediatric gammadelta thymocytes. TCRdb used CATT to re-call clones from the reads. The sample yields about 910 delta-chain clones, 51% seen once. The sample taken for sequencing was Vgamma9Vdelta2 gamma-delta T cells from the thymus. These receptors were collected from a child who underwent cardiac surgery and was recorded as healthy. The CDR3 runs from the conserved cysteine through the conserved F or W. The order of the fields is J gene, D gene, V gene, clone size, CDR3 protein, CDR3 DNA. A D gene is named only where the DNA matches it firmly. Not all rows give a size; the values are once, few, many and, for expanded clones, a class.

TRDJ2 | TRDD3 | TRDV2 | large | CACDTAFSGGYAKSITAQLFF | TGTGCCTGTGACACCGCGTTTAGTGGGGGATACGCGAAAAGTATCACAGCACAACTCTTCTTT
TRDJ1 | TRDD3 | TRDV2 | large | CACDTGGGLGDTDKLIF | TGTGCCTGTGACACCGGTGGGGGATTGGGGGACACCGATAAACTCATCTTT
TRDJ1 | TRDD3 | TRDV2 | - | CAIPTAGGYDTDKLIF | TGTGCCATTCCTACGGCTGGGGGATACGACACCGATAAACTCATCTTT
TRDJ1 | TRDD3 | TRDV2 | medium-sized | CACDGIRKLIF | TGTGCCTGTGATGGGATACGCAAACTCATCTTT
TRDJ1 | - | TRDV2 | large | CACDPLSPAYPYGDKLIF | TGTGCCTGTGACCCGCTATCCCCGGCTTATCCCTACGGCGATAAACTCATCTTT
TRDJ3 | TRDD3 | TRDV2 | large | CACDTLRIGGESSWDTRQMFF | TGTGCCTGTGACACCCTTCGGATTGGGGGAGAAAGCTCCTGGGACACCCGACAGATGTTTTTC
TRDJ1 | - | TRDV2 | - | CACEENGTDKLIF | TGTGCCTGTGAAGAAAATGGTACCGATAAACTCATCTTT
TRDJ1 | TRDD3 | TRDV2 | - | CACDTSYIRLGDTEKLIF | TGTGCCTGTGACACCTCCTACATACGACTGGGGGATACGGAGAAACTCATCTTT
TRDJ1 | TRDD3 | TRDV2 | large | CACAWGYADKLIF | TGTGCCTGCGCCTGGGGATACGCCGATAAACTCATCTTT
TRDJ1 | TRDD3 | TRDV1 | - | CALGVKQGLTKLPDLLLGDTGYTDKLIF | TGTGCTCTTGGGGTAAAACAGGGCCTAACCAAGCTCCCAGACCTCTTACTGGGGGATACCGGGTACACCGATAAACTCATCTTT
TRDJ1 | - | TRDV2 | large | CACDTIPTAGEHYTDKLIF | TGTGCCTGTGACACCATACCTACTGCTGGGGAGCATTACACCGATAAACTCATCTTT
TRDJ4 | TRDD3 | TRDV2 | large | CACDTLGSGGHWASTTTRPLIF | TGTGCCTGTGACACCTTGGGATCTGGGGGGCATTGGGCGTCCACAACTACCAGACCCCTGATCTTT
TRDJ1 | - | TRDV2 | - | CACDTRCPPDTRGPDKLIF | TGTGCCTGTGACACCCGCTGTCCCCCCGATACGAGAGGCCCCGATAAACTCATCTTT
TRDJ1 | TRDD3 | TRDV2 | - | CACDRLGDTNTDKLIF | TGTGCCTGTGACCGCCTGGGGGATACGAACACCGATAAACTCATCTTT
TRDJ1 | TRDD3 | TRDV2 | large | CACDPCSSGGLDTDKLIF | TGTGCCTGTGACCCCTGCAGTTCTGGGGGATTGGATACCGATAAACTCATCTTT
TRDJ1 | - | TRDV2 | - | CACDTDKLIF | TGTGCCTGTGACACCGATAAACTCATCTTT
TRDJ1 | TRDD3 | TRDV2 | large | CACDKLGDPYTDKLIF | TGTGCCTGTGACAAGCTGGGGGATCCGTACACCGATAAACTCATCTTT
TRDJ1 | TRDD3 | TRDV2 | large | CACDTGTGGRYTDKLIF | TGTGCCTGTGACACCGGTACTGGGGGAAGGTACACCGATAAACTCATCTTT
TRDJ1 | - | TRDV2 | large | CACDTAGTHPPSYKLIF | TGTGCCTGTGACACCGCGGGGACCCACCCTCCCTCCTATAAACTCATCTTT
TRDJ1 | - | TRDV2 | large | CACPDNGTDKLIF | TGTGCCTGTCCGGACAACGGAACCGATAAACTCATCTTT
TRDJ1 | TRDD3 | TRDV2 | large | CACDRKKSTGGGTDKLIF | TGTGCCTGTGACCGAAAAAAGAGTACTGGGGGGGGCACCGATAAACTCATCTTT
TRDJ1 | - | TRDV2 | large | CACGNVSDKLIF | TGTGCCTGTGGAAACGTCTCCGATAAACTCATCTTT
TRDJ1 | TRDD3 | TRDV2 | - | CACDSGWGSSEPDKLIF | TGTGCCTGTGACTCGGGCTGGGGGTCCTCCGAGCCCGATAAACTCATCTTT
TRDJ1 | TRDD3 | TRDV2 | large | CACEGAFLGGYVGYTDKLIF | TGTGCCTGTGAGGGGGCCTTCCTAGGGGGATACGTGGGTTACACCGATAAACTCATCTTT
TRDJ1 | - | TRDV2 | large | CACDAPAYTDKLIF | TGTGCCTGTGACGCCCCGGCGTACACCGATAAACTCATCTTT
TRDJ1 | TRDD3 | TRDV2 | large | CACDTRLGIRRDKLIF | TGTGCCTGTGACACCAGACTGGGGATACGCAGAGATAAACTCATCTTT
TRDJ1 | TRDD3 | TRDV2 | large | CACDTRTGGSNTDKLIF | TGTGCCTGTGACACTCGTACTGGGGGATCCAACACCGATAAACTCATCTTT
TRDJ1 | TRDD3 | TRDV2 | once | CACYTGTGGFPRSGGDKLIF | TGTGCCTGTTACACCGGGACTGGGGGATTCCCGCGGTCGGGGGGCGATAAACTCATCTTT
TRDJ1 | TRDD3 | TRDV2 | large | CACGLKGIAADKLIF | TGTGCCTGCGGACTAAAGGGGATAGCTGCAGATAAACTCATCTTT
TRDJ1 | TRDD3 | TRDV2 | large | CACASRGAYWGTTPYTDKLIF | TGTGCCTGTGCCTCCCGGGGGGCGTACTGGGGGACAACACCGTACACCGATAAACTCATCTTT
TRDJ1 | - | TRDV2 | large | CACDTGPPYTDKLIF | TGTGCCTGTGACACTGGGCCTCCCTACACCGATAAACTCATCTTT
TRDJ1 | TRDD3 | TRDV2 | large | CACDRAILGDYDKLIF | TGTGCCTGTGACCGGGCCATACTGGGGGATTACGATAAACTCATCTTT
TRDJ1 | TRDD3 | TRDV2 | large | CACDTAMGDKADKLIF | TGTGCCTGTGACACCGCGATGGGGGATAAAGCCGATAAACTCATCTTT
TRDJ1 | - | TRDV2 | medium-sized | CACDTGRYRIAGDYTDKLIF | TGTGCCTGTGACACCGGAAGGTACCGCATCGCGGGGGACTACACCGATAAACTCATCTTT
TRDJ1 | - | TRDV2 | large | CACDTILAPTRTYTDKLIF | TGTGCCTGTGACACGATCCTGGCTCCAACCCGAACGTACACCGATAAACTCATCTTT